This T cell receptor beta chain was captured by sequencing in a study of blood T cell repertoires in COVID-19. The V end was cut by 3 bases, the J end by 6 bases, with 8 bases between. This CDR3 region has 12 residues. This table comes from immunoSEQ multiplex PCR, and its TCRdb copy is limited to in-frame clones, with some not included. The sample comprises 65,000 to 75,000 clones, roughly 90% of which are singletons, and 1.4% to 1.5% rests with the top ten. This clone was recorded at least ten times. This sequence originates from a man aged 50 or older with acute or convalescent COVID-19. Material: peripheral blood. The rearrangement links TRBV12-3 or TRBV12-4 to TRBJ1-2; the D gene is possibly TRBD1 (5 bases). The CDR3: CASSLDMDGYTF. Here the CDR3 DNA reads TGTGCCAGCAGTTTGGACATGGATGGCTACACCTTC.